Below are 22 T cell receptor beta chains sequenced from a single sample in a study of blood T cell repertoires in COVID-19. The protocol was immunoSEQ multiplex PCR, while the TCRdb copy is restricted to in-frame clones and leaves out a portion. The table lists around 100,000 clones, about 89% of them singletons. What was sequenced was peripheral blood. The receptors stem from a man aged 35-49 years with acute or convalescent COVID-19.

This clone has only one observation. The V and J genes are TRBV3-1 (or the pseudogene TRBV3-2) and TRBJ1-4, with D perhaps matching TRBD1 (6 bases). The CDR3 has 15 amino acids. V lost 0 bases and J 7 bases, leaving 12 bases between the germline ends. Germline V gene data show CDR1 as LGHDT and CDR2 as YNNKEL (reference sequence). The CDR3 DNA follows: TGTGCCAGCAGCCAAGACCTTCCAGGGGCTGAAAAACTGTTTTTT. It is translated as CASSQDLPGAEKLFF.

The chain employs TRBV29-1 and TRBJ1-1, with D unclear. Germline CDR1 reads SQVTM; CDR2 reads ANQGSEA. With 7 bases removed from V and 2 bases from J, the gap between germline ends came to 20 bases. This CDR3 has 15 amino acids. Here the CDR3 DNA reads TGCAGCGCCGTCCCGGACTTCACAATTAACACTGAAGCTTTCTTT. Its protein product is CSAVPDFTINTEAFF. The full variable domain, its missing parts supplied by reference TRBV29-1 and TRBJ1-1, is SAVISQKPSRDICQRGTSLTIQCQVDSQVTMMFWYRQQPGQSLTLIATANQGSEATYESGFVIDKFPISRPNLTFSTLTVSNMSPEDSSIYLCSAVPDFTINTEAFFGQGTRLTVV.

The chain couples TRBV29-1 to TRBJ2-5; perhaps TRBD1 as D (6 bases). The CDR3 extends over 13 amino acids. Germline V gives CDR1 SQVTM, CDR2 ANQGSEA. The V end was cut by 4 bases, the J end by 5 bases, with 14 bases between. DNA for the CDR3: TGCAGCGTTGGGTCTGGGGGCGGTGAGACCCAGTACTTC. Protein product: CSVGSGGGETQYF.

This chain connects TRBV5-1 to TRBJ2-7; tentatively, D is TRBD2 (6 bases). Deletions cut 3 bases from V and 2 bases from J, with 12 bases between. CDR1 is SGHRS, CDR2 YFSETQ, per germline. This CDR3 region has 14 residues. CDR3: CASSSGGDPYEQYF. In DNA, the CDR3 is TGCGCCAGCAGCTCTGGCGGGGACCCCTACGAGCAGTACTTC.

This clone has just a few counts. This chain joins TRBV6-2 or TRBV6-3 and TRBJ1-5; a weak D match, TRBD1 (6 bases). The CDR3 has 15 amino acids. CDR1 and CDR2 from the germline V gene are MNHEY and SVGEGT. The V gene lost 6 bases and the J gene lost 5 bases, with 17 bases spanning the gap. CDR3 loop: CASSPQGRGDQPQHF. The DNA of the CDR3 is TGTGCCAGCAGCCCCCAGGGGAGGGGTGATCAGCCCCAGCATTTT.

The chain has TRBV11-2 and TRBJ1-1, with D perhaps matching TRBD1 (5 bases). V lost 5 bases and J lost 3, with 10 bases in between. The germline gives CDR1 SGHAT, CDR2 FQNNGV. The CDR3 spans 13 residues. For the CDR3, the DNA is TGTGCCAGCAGCCGCGGGGCTTACACTGAAGCTTTCTTT. The encoded protein is CASSRGAYTEAFF.

This chain joins TRBV7-9 and TRBJ2-1, with 14 bases matching TRBD2. The CDR3 runs 15 residues. The V and J ends lost 3 bases and 9 bases, in that order; junction bases with no gene match: 4. Germline V lookup: CDR1 SEHNR, CDR2 FQNEAQ (reference sequence). This CDR3 is CASSLTSGRAGEQFF. As DNA, the CDR3 is TGTGCCAGCAGCTTGACTAGCGGGAGGGCCGGTGAGCAGTTCTTC.

CDR3 in amino acids: CASSQDPPGGLAGGPSTNEQFF. CDR3 bases: TGCGCCAGCAGCCAAGATCCCCCTGGCGGACTAGCGGGAGGGCCCTCCACCAATGAGCAGTTCTTC. This chain links TRBV4-1 with TRBJ2-1, with TRBD2 matching over 15 bases. The trim removed 0 bases at V and 6 bases at J, leaving 18 bases unmatched. CDR1 MGHRA and CDR2 YSYEKL come from the germline V gene. This CDR3 is 22 amino acids long.

This rearrangement joins TRBV6-5 to TRBJ2-7; 8 bases align to TRBD2. The CDR3 spans 16 residues. In germline, CDR1 is MNHEY, CDR2 SVGAGI. J lost 3 bases, V lost 0 bases, and 7 bases had no gene match. This chain's CDR3 is CASSYSTGLGSYEQYF. CDR3 sequence (DNA): TGTGCCAGCAGTTACTCGACGGGACTAGGGAGCTACGAGCAGTACTTC.

The chain is built from TRBV3-1 (or the pseudogene TRBV3-2) and TRBJ1-1; 8 bases fit TRBD1. Germline V gene sequence: CDR1 LGHDT, CDR2 YNNKEL (reference sequence). CDR3 length equals 14 residues. V dropped 0 bases and J dropped 4; count of bases not matched to a gene: 1. The CDR3 DNA reads as TGTGCCAGCAGCCAAGATCAGGGGGCCACTGAAGCTTTCTTT. This translates into CASSQDQGATEAFF.

In DNA form, the CDR3 reads TGTGCCAGCAGTTTAAGAGCGGAGCCCCAGCATTTT. This translates into CASSLRAEPQHF. The chain recombines TRBV12-3 or TRBV12-4 with TRBJ1-5, with no clear D. Trimming stripped 2 bases from V and 8 bases from J, with 7 bases between. CDR3 length equals 12 residues.

This chain uses TRBV24-1 with TRBJ1-2; TRBD1 matches at 10 bases. Germline-derived CDR1 and CDR2 are KGHDR and SFDVKD. This CDR3 region has 14 residues. The junction had 6 bases not matched to a gene; V was cut back by 4 bases and J by 8 bases. This CDR3 reads CATSDLDRGQGYTF. The CDR3 bases are TGTGCCACCAGTGACCTCGACAGGGGGCAAGGCTACACCTTC.

This sequence joins TRBV6-4 and TRBJ1-2; 7 bases match TRBD1. Unmatched junction bases numbered 14, after V lost 2 bases and J lost 8 bases. The V gene's germline CDR1 is MRHNA and CDR2 SNTAGT. The CDR3 consists of 16 residues. CDR3 DNA: TGTGCCAGCAGTGACACTGGACAGGCATCATACCTGGGCTACACCTTC. This sequence encodes CASSDTGQASYLGYTF.

The CDR3 region has the DNA TGTGCCAGCAGCTTGTACGGCCTAAGGGGGGAGACCCAGTACTTC. Translated: CASSLYGLRGETQYF. This chain uses TRBV5-4 with TRBJ2-5, with D tentatively TRBD1 (6 bases). The CDR3 contains 15 residues. The germline gives CDR1 SGHNT, CDR2 YYREEE (reference sequence). V lost 1 base and J 5 bases, leaving 15 bases between the germline ends.

The chain combines TRBV18 with TRBJ2-2, with 8 bases aligning to TRBD1. Germline V gene data show CDR1 as KGHSH and CDR2 as LQKENI. Trimming took 3 bases from V and 9 from J; bases not matched to a gene: 6. The CDR3 sequence is 14 residues long. The CDR3 protein is CASSPSGQGRELFF. DNA of the CDR3: TGTGCCAGCTCACCGTCCGGACAGGGAAGGGAGCTGTTTTTT. The full variable domain, in which reference TRBV18 and TRBJ2-2 provide the parts outside the CDR3, is NAGVMQNPRHLVRRRGQEARLRCSPMKGHSHVYWYRQLPEEGLKFMVYLQKENIIDESGMPKERFSAEFPKEGPSILRIQQVVRGDSAAYFCASSPSGQGRELFFGEGSRLTVL.

This chain links TRBV2 with TRBJ2-7; 7 nucleotides line up with TRBD1. V was pared by 11 bases and J by 8 bases, with 18 bases of the junction left unmatched. The CDR3 is 14 residues long. The V gene's germline CDR1 is SNHLY and CDR2 FYNNEI. The CDR3, as DNA: TGTGCCGCCAGCTACGGACAGGACCCTTTGCAGCAGTACTTC. This translates into CAASYGQDPLQQYF.

The chain combines TRBV19 with TRBJ1-2; 8 nucleotides agree with TRBD1. The CDR3 sequence is 18 residues long. Losses at the gene ends were 5 bases for V and 1 base for J; bases not matched to a gene: 15. CDR1 and CDR2 from the germline V gene are LNHDA and SQIVND (reference sequence). CDR3 protein: CASSLLRDRRHLNYGYTF. The DNA of the CDR3 is TGTGCCAGTAGTTTACTCCGGGACAGGCGACACCTTAACTATGGCTACACCTTC.

The J gene is TRBJ1-6, the V gene TRBV2; D uncertain. V gave up 4 bases and J gave up 6 bases, with 16 bases separating them. CDR1 SNHLY and CDR2 FYNNEI come from the germline V gene. The CDR3 extends over 16 amino acids. The CDR3 DNA reads as TGTGCCAGCAGTGGGGCCCGACCGGGAGGTAATTCACCCCTCCACTTT. This sequence encodes CASSGARPGGNSPLHF. Looking up the rest from reference TRBV2 and TRBJ1-6 gives the full variable domain: EPEVTQTPSHQVTQMGQEVILRCVPISNHLYFYWYRQILGQKVEFLVSFYNNEISEKSEIFDDQFSVERPDGSNFTLKIRSTKLEDSAMYFCASSGARPGGNSPLHFGNGTRLTVT.

The table lists this clone with a count of one. The chain combines TRBV2 with TRBJ2-1, with 11 positions matching TRBD2. The junction had 6 bases not matched to a gene; V was cut back by 7 bases and J by 4 bases. This CDR3 contains 15 residues. The germline CDR1 and CDR2 sequences are SNHLY and FYNNEI. CDR3 sequence: CASIGGTSGYNEQFF. DNA for the CDR3: TGTGCCAGCATCGGCGGGACTAGCGGATACAATGAGCAGTTCTTC.

The V gene is TRBV6-5, the J gene TRBJ2-7, with TRBD1 matching over 9 bases. The CDR3 loop spans 14 amino acids. The trim removed 3 bases at V and 7 bases at J, leaving 7 bases unmatched. CDR1 is MNHEY, CDR2 SVGAGI, per germline. CDR3 sequence: CASSYSQGAGEQYF. Here the CDR3 DNA reads TGTGCCAGCAGTTATTCACAGGGGGCTGGGGAGCAGTACTTC.

The rearrangement joins TRBV19 to TRBJ1-4; TRBD1 might be the D (5 bases). The CDR3 has 15 amino acids. Trimming shortened V by 7 bases and J by 2 bases, and 14 bases separated the two germline ends. The V gene's germline CDR1 is LNHDA and CDR2 SQIVND (reference sequence). CDR3 in amino acids: CASNTDRATNEKLFF. The CDR3 DNA reads TGTGCCAGTAATACCGACAGAGCTACTAATGAAAAACTGTTTTTT.

The J gene is TRBJ1-5, the V gene TRBV4-1; weak D call: TRBD1 (5 bases). The CDR3 runs to 16 residues. The V gene lost 0 bases and the J gene lost 1 base, with 10 bases spanning the gap. Germline V gene data show CDR1 as MGHRA and CDR2 as YSYEKL. The CDR3 DNA reads as TGCGCCAGCAGCCAAGAGGGGGGTATGAGCAATCAGCCCCAGCATTTT. It encodes CASSQEGGMSNQPQHF.